This T cell receptor beta chain was profiled in a study of blood T cell repertoires in COVID-19. Turning to the study itself: There were acute and convalescent COVID-19 samples, and they came from the United States, Italy and Spain. T cells, B-cell-depleted T cells, or PBMCs supplied cDNA or gDNA.

Per the study methods: Amplification of reference gene primers was used by the study to estimate nucleated cell counts. Repertoires were generated with immunoSEQ multiplex PCR, while TCRdb's copy carries only in-frame clones and drops some. That table supplies the V and J calls and clone size; D and trimming were determined from the DNA. The table includes about 250,000 clones, about 88% detected once. Germline V gene sequence: CDR1 SGHTA, CDR2 FQGTGA. V gave up 2 bases and J gave up 3 bases; unmatched junction bases: 8. This CDR3 region has 17 residues. This chain links TRBV7-3 with TRBJ2-3, with TRBD2 identical over 10 bases. The clonotype originates from a woman between 40 and 50 years old who had recovered from COVID-19. The specimen sequenced was peripheral blood. The CDR3 loop is CASSLLQRGGTTDTQYF. The CDR3 DNA sequence: TGTGCCAGCAGCTTATTGCAGCGGGGGGGAACTACAGATACGCAGTATTTT.